This TCR beta chain comes out of a study of breast tumors, draining lymph nodes, adjacent tissues. Whole-study findings and limits: Compared with lymph nodes, tumors were less diverse; compared with nontumor tissue, more.

This clonotype was counted at least ten times. What it recognizes is unknown. V gave up 0 bases and J gave up 5 bases, with 9 bases separating them. The CDR3 length is 13 residues. Germline V CDR1 and CDR2: SGDLS, YYNGEE. TCRdb re-called the multiplex PCR reads through MiXCR, storing one row per CDR3 protein. The sample lists some 22,000 distinct CDR3 sequences; about 41% were seen once. The rearrangement joins TRBV9 to TRBJ2-7, with D tentatively TRBD1 (5 bases). The sequenced sample consisted of breast tumor tissue. The clonotype was recovered from a female donor with breast cancer. Some clones in this sample may be carry-over from other donors' samples. CDR3 nucleotides: TGTGCCAGCAGCGTAGGACAGTTCAACGAGCAGTACTTC. It specifies CASSVGQFNEQYF.